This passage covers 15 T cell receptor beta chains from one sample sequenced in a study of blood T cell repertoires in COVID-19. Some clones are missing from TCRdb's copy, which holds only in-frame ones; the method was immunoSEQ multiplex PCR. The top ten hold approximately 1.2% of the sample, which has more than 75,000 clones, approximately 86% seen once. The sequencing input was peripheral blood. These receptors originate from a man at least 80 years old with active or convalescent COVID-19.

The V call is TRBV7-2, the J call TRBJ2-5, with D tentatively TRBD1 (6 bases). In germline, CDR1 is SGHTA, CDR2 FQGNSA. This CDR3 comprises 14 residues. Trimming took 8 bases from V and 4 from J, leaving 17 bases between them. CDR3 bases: TGTGCCAGCTGTTCGTGGGGGCTGGGAGAGACCCAGTACTTC. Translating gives CASCSWGLGETQYF.

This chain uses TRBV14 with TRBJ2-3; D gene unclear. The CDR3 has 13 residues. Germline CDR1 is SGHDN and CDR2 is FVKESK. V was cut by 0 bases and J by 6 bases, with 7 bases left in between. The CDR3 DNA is TGTGCCAGCAGCCAAGATCAAGCGGATACGCAGTATTTT. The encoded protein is CASSQDQADTQYF.

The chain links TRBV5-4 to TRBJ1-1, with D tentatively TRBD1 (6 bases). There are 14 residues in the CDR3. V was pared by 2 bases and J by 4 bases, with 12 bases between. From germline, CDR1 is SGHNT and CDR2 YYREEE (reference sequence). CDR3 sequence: CASSLPAGVTEAFF. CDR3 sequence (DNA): TGTGCCAGCAGCTTACCGGCAGGGGTCACTGAAGCTTTCTTT.

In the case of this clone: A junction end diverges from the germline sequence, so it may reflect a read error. CDR3 nucleotides: TGCAGCGTTGTGGGGGGGGAGTCCTATCGCTACACCTTC. Amino acids: CSVVGGESYRYTF. This chain links TRBV29-1 with TRBJ1-2; a weak D match, TRBD1 (5 bases). The CDR3 runs 13 residues. Germline lookup yields CDR1 SQVTM and CDR2 ANQGSEA.

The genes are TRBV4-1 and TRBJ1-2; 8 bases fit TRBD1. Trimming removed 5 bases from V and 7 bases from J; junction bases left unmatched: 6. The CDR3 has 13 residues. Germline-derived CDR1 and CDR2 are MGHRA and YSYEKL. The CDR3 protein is CASSAQGVGGYTF. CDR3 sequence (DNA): TGCGCCAGCAGCGCACAGGGGGTGGGTGGCTACACCTTC.

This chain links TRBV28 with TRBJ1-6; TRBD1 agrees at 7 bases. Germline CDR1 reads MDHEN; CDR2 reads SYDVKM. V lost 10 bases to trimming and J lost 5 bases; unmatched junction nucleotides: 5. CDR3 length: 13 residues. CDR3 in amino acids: CATIQGNNSPLHF. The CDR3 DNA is TGTGCCACTATACAGGGGAATAATTCACCCCTCCACTTT. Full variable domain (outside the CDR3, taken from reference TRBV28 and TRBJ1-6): DVKVTQSSRYLVKRTGEKVFLECVQDMDHENMFWYRQDPGLGLRLIYFSYDVKMKEKGDIPEGYSVSREKKERFSLILESASTNQTSMYLCATIQGNNSPLHFGNGTRLTVT.

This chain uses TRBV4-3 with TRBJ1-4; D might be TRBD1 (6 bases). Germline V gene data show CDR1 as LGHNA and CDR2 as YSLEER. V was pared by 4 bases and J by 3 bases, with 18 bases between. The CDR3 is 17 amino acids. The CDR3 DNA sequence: TGCGCCAGCAGCCGAGGGGGACATTACTCGGCTAATGAAAAACTGTTTTTT. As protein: CASSRGGHYSANEKLFF.

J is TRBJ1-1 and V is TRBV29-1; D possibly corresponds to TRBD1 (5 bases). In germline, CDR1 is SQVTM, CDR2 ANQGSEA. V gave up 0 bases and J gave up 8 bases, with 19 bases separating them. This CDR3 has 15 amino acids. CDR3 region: CSVEDRVGVGGEAFF. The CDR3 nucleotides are TGCAGCGTTGAAGATCGTGTAGGGGTCGGGGGAGAAGCTTTCTTT.

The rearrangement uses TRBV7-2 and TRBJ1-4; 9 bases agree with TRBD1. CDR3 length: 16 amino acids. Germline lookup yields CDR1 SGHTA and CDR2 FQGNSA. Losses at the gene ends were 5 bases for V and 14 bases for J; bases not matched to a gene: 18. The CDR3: CASSVVPGQGVGGLFF. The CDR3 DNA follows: TGTGCCAGCAGCGTCGTACCGGGACAGGGAGTCGGGGGCCTGTTTTTT. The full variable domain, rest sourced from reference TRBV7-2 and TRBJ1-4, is GAGVSQSPSNKVTEKGKDVELRCDPISGHTALYWYRQSLGQGLEFLIYFQGNSAPDKSGLPSDRFSAERTGGSVSTLTIQRTQQEDSAVYLCASSVVPGQGVGGLFFGSGTQLSVL.

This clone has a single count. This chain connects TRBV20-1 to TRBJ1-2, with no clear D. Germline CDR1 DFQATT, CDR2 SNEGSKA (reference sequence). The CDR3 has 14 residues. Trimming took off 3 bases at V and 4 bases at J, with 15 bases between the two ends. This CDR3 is CSASRSQTGYGYTF. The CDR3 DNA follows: TGCAGTGCTAGTCGCTCACAGACCGGCTATGGCTACACCTTC.

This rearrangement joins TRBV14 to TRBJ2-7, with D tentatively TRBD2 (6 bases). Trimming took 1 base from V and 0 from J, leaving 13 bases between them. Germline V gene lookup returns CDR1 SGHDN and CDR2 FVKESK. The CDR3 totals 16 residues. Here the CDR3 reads CASSQGTTTFSYEQYF. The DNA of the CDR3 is TGTGCCAGCAGCCAAGGGACTACCACGTTCTCCTACGAGCAGTACTTC.

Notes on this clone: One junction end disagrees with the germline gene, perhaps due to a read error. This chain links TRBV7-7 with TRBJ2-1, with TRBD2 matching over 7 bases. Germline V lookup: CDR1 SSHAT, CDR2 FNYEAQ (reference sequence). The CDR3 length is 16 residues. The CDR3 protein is CASSLVAGVTYNEQFF. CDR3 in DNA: TGTGCTAGCAGCTTAGTGGCGGGAGTGACCTACAATGAGCAGTTCTTC.

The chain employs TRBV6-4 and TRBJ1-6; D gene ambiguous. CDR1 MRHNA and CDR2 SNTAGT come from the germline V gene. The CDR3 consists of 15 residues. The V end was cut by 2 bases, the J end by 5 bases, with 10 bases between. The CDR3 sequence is CASSDGHTDNSPLHF. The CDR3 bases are TGTGCCAGCAGTGACGGGCACACTGATAATTCACCCCTCCACTTT.

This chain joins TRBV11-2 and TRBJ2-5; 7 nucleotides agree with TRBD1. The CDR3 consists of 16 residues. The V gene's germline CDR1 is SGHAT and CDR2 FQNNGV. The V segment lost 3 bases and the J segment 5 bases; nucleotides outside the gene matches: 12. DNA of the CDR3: TGTGCCAGCAGCTTGCGAAGATGGGGACAGTCGGAGACCCAGTACTTC. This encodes CASSLRRWGQSETQYF.

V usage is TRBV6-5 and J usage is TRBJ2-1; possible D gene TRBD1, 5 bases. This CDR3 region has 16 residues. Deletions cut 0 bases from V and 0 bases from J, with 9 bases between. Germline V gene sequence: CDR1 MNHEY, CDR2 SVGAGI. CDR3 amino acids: CASSYSGLNSYNEQFF. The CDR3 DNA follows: TGTGCCAGCAGTTACTCGGGGCTAAACTCCTACAATGAGCAGTTCTTC.